One sample yielded the 4 T cell receptor beta chains listed below, sequenced in a study of blood T cell repertoires in COVID-19. TCRdb keeps only in-frame clones here, not all; method: immunoSEQ multiplex PCR. Of 130,000 or so clones in the sample, more than 80% were seen once. Sequencing was carried out using peripheral blood. Receptors originate from a human donor in a cohort sampled during active COVID-19.

This clone has more than one count but fewer than ten. V is TRBV25-1 and J is TRBJ2-7; tentatively, D is TRBD2 (7 bases). V dropped 0 bases and J dropped 2 bases, with 11 bases sitting between them. The CDR3 is made up of 15 amino acids. CDR1 and CDR2 (germline): MGHDK, SYGVNS. The DNA for the CDR3 is TGTGCCAGCAGTGAATATGGGGGGGGCCCCTACGAGCAGTACTTC. Translated, it gives CASSEYGGGPYEQYF.

This clone has only a few counts. The chain has TRBV5-1 and TRBJ2-3, with D tentatively TRBD1 (6 bases). Trimming took 0 bases from V and 1 from J, leaving 15 bases between them. The CDR3 is 17 amino acids. CDR1 is SGHRS and CDR2 is YFSETQ in the germline V gene. The CDR3 nucleotides read TGCGCCAGCAGCTTGGCCGTAGCGACAGGCCGCACAGATACGCAGTATTTT. This sequence encodes CASSLAVATGRTDTQYF.

V gene TRBV30 combines with J gene TRBJ1-6; D possibly corresponds to TRBD1 (6 bases). Germline-derived CDR1 and CDR2 are GTSNPN and SVGIG (reference sequence). This CDR3 is 14 amino acids long. Trimming removed 7 bases from V and 6 bases from J, with 16 bases in between. The CDR3 bases are TGTGCCTTGGGACCGGGACATTCTAATTCACCCCTCCACTTT. Translating gives CALGPGHSNSPLHF. The whole variable domain, remainder taken from reference TRBV30 and TRBJ1-6, is SQTIHQWPATLVQPVGSPLSLECTVEGTSNPNLYWYRQAAGRGLQLLFYSVGIGQISSEVPQNLSASRPQDRQFILSSKKLLLSDSGFYLCALGPGHSNSPLHFGNGTRLTVT.

The chain uses TRBV5-4 and TRBJ2-7; possibly TRBD1 for D (5 bases). V shed 2 bases and J shed 3 bases, with 12 bases lying between them. Germline V lookup: CDR1 SGHNT, CDR2 YYREEE (reference sequence). There are 14 residues in the CDR3. CDR3 nucleotide sequence: TGTGCCAGCAGCTTACAGGCGAACGACTACGAGCAGTACTTC. Translated, it gives CASSLQANDYEQYF.